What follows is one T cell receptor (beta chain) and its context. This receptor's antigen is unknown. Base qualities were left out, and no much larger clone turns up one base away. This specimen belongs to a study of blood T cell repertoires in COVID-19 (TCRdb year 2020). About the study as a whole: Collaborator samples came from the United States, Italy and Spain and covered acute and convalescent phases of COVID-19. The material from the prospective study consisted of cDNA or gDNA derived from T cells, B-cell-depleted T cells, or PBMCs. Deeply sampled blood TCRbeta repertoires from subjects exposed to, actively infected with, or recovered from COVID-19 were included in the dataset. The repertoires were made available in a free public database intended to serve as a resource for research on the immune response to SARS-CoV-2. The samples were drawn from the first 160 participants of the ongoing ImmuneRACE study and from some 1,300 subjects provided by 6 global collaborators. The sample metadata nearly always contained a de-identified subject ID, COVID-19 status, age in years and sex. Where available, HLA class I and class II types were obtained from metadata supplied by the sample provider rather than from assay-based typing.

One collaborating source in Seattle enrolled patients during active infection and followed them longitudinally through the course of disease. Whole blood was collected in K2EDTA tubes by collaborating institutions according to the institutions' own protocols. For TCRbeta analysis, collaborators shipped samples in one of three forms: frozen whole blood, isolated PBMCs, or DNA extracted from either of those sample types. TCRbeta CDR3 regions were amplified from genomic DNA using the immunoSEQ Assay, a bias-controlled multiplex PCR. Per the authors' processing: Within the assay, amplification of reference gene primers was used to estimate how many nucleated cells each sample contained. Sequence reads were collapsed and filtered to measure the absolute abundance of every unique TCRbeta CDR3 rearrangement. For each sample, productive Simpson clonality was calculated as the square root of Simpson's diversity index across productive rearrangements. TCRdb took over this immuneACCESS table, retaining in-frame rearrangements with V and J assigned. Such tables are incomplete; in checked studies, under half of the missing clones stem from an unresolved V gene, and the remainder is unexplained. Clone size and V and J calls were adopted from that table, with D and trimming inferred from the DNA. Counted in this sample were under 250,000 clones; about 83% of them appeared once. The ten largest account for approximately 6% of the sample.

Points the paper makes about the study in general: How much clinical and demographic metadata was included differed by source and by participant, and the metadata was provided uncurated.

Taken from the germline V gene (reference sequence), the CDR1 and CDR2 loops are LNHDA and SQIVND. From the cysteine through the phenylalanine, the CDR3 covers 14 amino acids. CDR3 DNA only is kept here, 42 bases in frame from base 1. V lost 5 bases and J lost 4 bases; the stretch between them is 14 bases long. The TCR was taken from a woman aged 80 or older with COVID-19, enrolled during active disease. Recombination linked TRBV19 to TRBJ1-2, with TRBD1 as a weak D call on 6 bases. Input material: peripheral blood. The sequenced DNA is TGTGCCAGTAGTGTACAGGGCCCAAGCTATGGCTACACCTTC. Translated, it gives CASSVQGPSYGYTF.